This paragraph covers one T cell receptor beta chain sequence. Antigen: not known. V was cut by 4 bases and J by 2 bases, with 22 bases left in between. Germline-derived CDR1 and CDR2 are MNHNS and SASEGT. The CDR3 length is 18 residues. The data originate from a study of T cells in localized non-small cell lung cancer. Study findings and constraints: Since sequencing was restricted to only one region of the tumor, intratumor heterogeneity remains a possibility. Longer overall survival associated with higher blood T cell density; shorter survival with higher adjacent-lung clonality. Uninvolved adjacent lung showed higher T cell clonality than tumor. Appearance in adjacent lung was seen for a median approximately 58 of the top 100 tumor clones.

Some clones are missing from TCRdb's copy, which holds only in-frame ones; the method was immunoSEQ multiplex PCR. The data hold around 130,000 clones, with more than 70% observed a single time. This TCR derives from a female donor over 55 with stage I lung adenocarcinoma. The chain is built from TRBV6-1 and TRBJ2-3, with D perhaps TRBD2 (6 bases). Here the sequenced sample was peripheral blood, taken before any cancer treatment. The CDR3 DNA sequence: TGTGCCAGCAGTGCCTTCTCCCCGGCTAGCGCTTACACAGATACGCAGTATTTT. Its protein is CASSAFSPASAYTDTQYF.